One sample yielded the 32 T cell receptor beta chains listed below, sequenced in a study of shared clonotypes between healthy human individuals. The assay was immunoSEQ multiplex PCR, and TCRdb's table has in-frame clones only and misses some. Altogether 550,000 to 850,000 clones are present, about 74% being singletons, with the ten largest covering approximately 1.7%. The sample was memory CD4+ T cells sorted from blood. Regarding subset: CD45RA-negative fraction. Receptor source: a woman in her 30s in good health.

This clone was counted only a few times. The J gene is TRBJ1-1, the V gene TRBV5-4; D is unclear. The CDR3 sequence is 15 residues long. V was pared by 0 bases and J by 2 bases, with 11 bases between. Germline CDR1 reads SGHNT; CDR2 reads YYREEE (reference sequence). CDR3: CASSLERPANTEAFF. The DNA of the CDR3 is TGTGCCAGCAGCTTGGAGCGGCCGGCAAACACTGAAGCTTTCTTT.

Comments on this clone: The same CDR3 is also encoded by other DNA sequences in this sample. The chain is built from TRBV5-6 and TRBJ2-1; D gene unclear. Germline V lookup: CDR1 SGHDT, CDR2 YYEEEE. The CDR3 length is 15 residues. The V and J ends lost 1 base and 4 bases respectively, with 12 bases between them. CDR3 amino acids: CASSLWEGLYNEQFF. The CDR3 DNA is TGTGCCAGCAGCTTGTGGGAAGGTCTATACAATGAGCAGTTCTTC.

This chain links TRBV7-9 with TRBJ2-2; D gene unclear. Germline V lookup: CDR1 SEHNR, CDR2 FQNEAQ (reference sequence). V lost 5 bases and J lost 4, with 11 bases in between. The CDR3 is 14 amino acids. For the CDR3, the DNA is TGTGCCAGCAGCCTAGTGGACGGCACCGGGGAGCTGTTTTTT. Its protein is CASSLVDGTGELFF.

The gene calls are TRBV7-9 and TRBJ1-3; D uncertain. The CDR3 totals 13 residues. Germline V CDR1 and CDR2: SEHNR, FQNEAQ (reference sequence). V was shortened by 3 bases and J by 6 bases, with 9 bases between the two germline ends. The CDR3 nucleotides are TGTGCCAGCAGCTTGGAGGAGGTAAACACCATATATTTT. This sequence encodes CASSLEEVNTIYF. Full variable domain (missing parts from reference TRBV7-9 and TRBJ1-3): DTGVSQNPRHKITKRGQNVTFRCDPISEHNRLYWYRQTLGQGPEFLTYFQNEAQLEKSRLLSDRFSAERPKGSFSTLEIQRTEQGDSAMYLCASSLEEVNTIYFGEGSWLTVV.

The sample holds a few counts of this clone. This sample also contains other DNA sequences that code for the same CDR3. The chain joins TRBV28 to TRBJ2-3; D is unclear. The V and J ends lost 3 bases and 0 bases respectively, with 4 bases between them. The CDR3 runs 13 residues. Germline V CDR1 and CDR2: MDHEN, SYDVKM. CDR3 bases: TGTGCCAGCAGTTTCGGCAGCACAGATACGCAGTATTTT. This translates into CASSFGSTDTQYF.

The J gene is TRBJ1-1, the V gene TRBV6-1, with D unresolved. Trimming cost V 2 bases and J 3 bases, with 10 bases left between them. This CDR3 region has 14 residues. Per germline, CDR1 MNHNS and CDR2 SASEGT. CDR3 sequence (DNA): TGTGCCAGCAGTGAACATGAAGGAGACACTGAAGCTTTCTTT. It encodes CASSEHEGDTEAFF.

The sample holds one count of this clone. V gene TRBV7-2 combines with J gene TRBJ2-7, with 14 bases aligning to TRBD2. CDR3 length: 13 residues. The junction had 6 bases not matched to a gene; V was cut back by 7 bases and J by 10 bases. CDR1 and CDR2 (germline): SGHTA, FQGNSA. CDR3 in DNA: TGTGCCAGCACCGGGACTAGCGGGAGCGAACAGTACTTC. Encoded protein: CASTGTSGSEQYF.

This chain links TRBV28 with TRBJ1-1, with D unresolved. This CDR3 comprises 16 residues. Looked up from germline, CDR1 is MDHEN and CDR2 is SYDVKM. V shed 4 bases and J shed 2 bases, with 17 bases lying between them. CDR3 protein: CASSSPRDSINTEAFF. The DNA for the CDR3 is TGTGCCAGCAGTTCCCCCAGAGATTCGATAAACACTGAAGCTTTCTTT.

The V and J genes are TRBV2 and TRBJ1-1; tentative D call: TRBD1 (5 bases). The length of the CDR3 is 14 residues. CDR1 is SNHLY and CDR2 is FYNNEI in the germline V gene. Trimming cost V 3 bases and J 6 bases, with 14 bases left between them. CDR3 DNA sequence: TGTGCCAGCAGTGACGTCAGGGTGGGCGCTGAAGCTTTCTTT. Translating gives CASSDVRVGAEAFF.

The rearrangement links TRBV25-1 to TRBJ1-1, with D perhaps TRBD1 (5 bases). The CDR3 is 13 amino acids. Per germline, CDR1 MGHDK and CDR2 SYGVNS. Trimming stripped 8 bases from V and 1 base from J, with 11 bases between. The CDR3 protein is CASRGTGNTEAFF. Here the CDR3 DNA reads TGTGCCAGCCGCGGTACAGGGAACACTGAAGCTTTCTTT.

To note about this clone: A much larger clone differs by one base, so this may be a read error. This sample also contains other DNA sequences that code for the same CDR3. This chain joins TRBV18 and TRBJ1-1; 8 bases agree with TRBD1. The germline V gene encodes CDR1 KGHSH and CDR2 LQKENI. The CDR3 extends over 14 amino acids. CDR3 coding DNA: TGTGCCAGCTCGCCACAGGGGGTGAACACTGAAGCTTTCTTT. Protein: CASSPQGVNTEAFF.

This sequence joins TRBV5-1 and TRBJ2-5, with D perhaps matching TRBD1 (6 bases). CDR1 and CDR2 from the germline V gene are SGHRS and YFSETQ. The CDR3 consists of 15 residues. Trimming shortened V by 0 bases and J by 3 bases, and 12 bases separated the two germline ends. The chain's CDR3 is CASSLGVSGEETQYF. The CDR3 region has the DNA TGCGCCAGCAGCTTGGGTGTGTCAGGGGAAGAGACCCAGTACTTC.

The genes are TRBV10-2 and TRBJ1-5; D gene uncertain. The germline V gene encodes CDR1 WSHSY and CDR2 SAAADI. The length of the CDR3 is 14 residues. The ends were cut back, 5 bases at V and 0 bases at J, with 8 bases in the middle. This CDR3 reads CASSPRDSNQPQHF. The CDR3 DNA reads TGCGCCAGCAGTCCGCGGGATAGCAATCAGCCCCAGCATTTT.

This CDR3 is CATSRDWTSSEQFF. CDR3 DNA: TGTGCCACCAGCAGAGATTGGACGTCCAGTGAGCAGTTCTTC. The chain links TRBV15 to TRBJ2-1; no definite D call. Germline CDR1 is LNHNV and CDR2 is YYDKDF (reference sequence). The CDR3 runs to 14 residues. V lost 0 bases, J lost 9 bases, and 12 bases lay in between.

The V call is TRBV23-1, the J call TRBJ2-2, with D perhaps TRBD2 (6 bases). TRBV23-1 is placed among ORFs of uncertain function. This CDR3 spans 14 amino acids. V lost 3 bases to trimming and J lost 7 bases, with 12 bases between them. CDR3 bases: TGCGCCAGCAGTCATAGGAGGGAGAGCGGGGAGCTGTTTTTT. This sequence encodes CASSHRRESGELFF.

This chain connects TRBV27 to TRBJ1-1; D unresolved. V lost 3 bases, J lost 2 bases, and 13 bases lay in between. CDR1 and CDR2 from the germline V gene are MNHEY and SMNVEV (reference sequence). The CDR3 runs 15 residues. CDR3 protein: CASSFGFGSNTEAFF. The DNA for the CDR3 is TGTGCCAGCAGTTTCGGGTTTGGGTCAAACACTGAAGCTTTCTTT.

The chain employs TRBV19 and TRBJ1-1, with TRBD1 as a possible D gene (6 bases). The V end was cut by 4 bases, the J end by 4 bases, with 16 bases between. Germline V CDR1 and CDR2: LNHDA, SQIVND (reference sequence). The CDR3 extends over 15 amino acids. Here the CDR3 DNA reads TGTGCCAGTAGTACCGTTTACAGGGCGCGCACTGAAGCTTTCTTT. Its translation: CASSTVYRARTEAFF.

The chain links TRBV6-5 to TRBJ1-2, with TRBD1 as a possible D gene (6 bases). CDR1 and CDR2 (germline): MNHEY, SVGAGI. The CDR3 is made up of 16 amino acids. V was shortened by 2 bases and J by 2 bases, with 15 bases between the two germline ends. The DNA of the CDR3 is TGTGCCAGCAGTTACAGATCCGGGACAACGAACTATGGCTACACCTTC. Its translation: CASSYRSGTTNYGYTF.

V and J are TRBV6-1 and TRBJ1-6, with D perhaps matching TRBD1 (6 bases). V was shortened by 1 base and J by 7 bases, with 8 bases between the two germline ends. The CDR3 sequence is 14 residues long. Germline values: CDR1 MNHNS, CDR2 SASEGT. The CDR3 region is CASSEVDSNSPLHF. The DNA of the CDR3 is TGTGCCAGCAGTGAAGTGGACAGCAATTCACCCCTCCACTTT.

This clone was counted once. DNA for the CDR3: TGTGCCATCAGTGGGACAGGGGGACTAGCGGGAGTTAATGAGCAGTTCTTC. Residues: CAISGTGGLAGVNEQFF. The chain joins TRBV10-3 to TRBJ2-1; the match to TRBD2 covers 14 bases. The V gene's germline CDR1 is ENHRY and CDR2 SYGVKD. This CDR3 is 17 amino acids long. V shed 4 bases, J shed 7 bases, and the junction held 9 bases outside the gene matches.

V usage is TRBV7-9 and J usage is TRBJ2-3; 12 nucleotides line up with TRBD1. The CDR3 extends over 17 amino acids. The germline CDR1 and CDR2 sequences are SEHNR and FQNEAQ (reference sequence). V was pared by 5 bases and J by 6 bases, with 12 bases of the junction left unmatched. CDR3: CASSARPGQGATDTQYF. CDR3 nucleotides: TGTGCCAGCAGCGCGCGACCGGGACAGGGGGCGACTGATACGCAGTATTTT.

This clone was recorded at least ten times. The genes are TRBV29-1 and TRBJ2-7; a weak D match, TRBD2 (6 bases). The V gene's germline CDR1 is SQVTM and CDR2 ANQGSEA. The V and J ends lost 5 bases and 10 bases respectively, with 24 bases between them. The CDR3 sequence is 14 residues long. CDR3 nucleotides: TGCAGCGTTCTATCTCTGGCGGGAACTTGGACACAGTACTTC. Its protein is CSVLSLAGTWTQYF.

J is TRBJ2-7 and V is TRBV5-4, with TRBD2 as a possible D gene (5 bases). With 4 bases removed from V and 6 bases from J, the gap between germline ends came to 20 bases. The germline V gene encodes CDR1 SGHNT and CDR2 YYREEE (reference sequence). The CDR3 runs 15 residues. CDR3: CASSLRVGSNREQYF. The CDR3 DNA sequence: TGTGCCAGCAGCCTGCGGGTAGGAAGTAATCGCGAGCAGTACTTC.

The V call is TRBV7-9, the J call TRBJ1-2; TRBD1 agrees at 8 bases. Germline V CDR1 and CDR2: SEHNR, FQNEAQ (reference sequence). CDR3 size: 14 residues. The J segment lost 5 bases and the V segment lost 4 bases, leaving 6 bases of the junction unmatched. The CDR3 DNA is TGTGCCAGCAGCTATGGGGACAGGTCATATGGCTACACCTTC. Translating gives CASSYGDRSYGYTF.

The V and J genes are TRBV19 and TRBJ1-5, with 7 positions matching TRBD1. This CDR3 contains 15 residues. V gave up 5 bases and J gave up 6 bases; unmatched junction bases: 10. Germline V gives CDR1 LNHDA, CDR2 SQIVND (reference sequence). CDR3 DNA sequence: TGTGCCAGTAGTCAGGACAGGCAGGCGGTTCAGCCCCAGCATTTT. This sequence encodes CASSQDRQAVQPQHF.

In the case of this clone: Other DNA sequences of this sample code for an identical CDR3. V is TRBV28 and J is TRBJ2-1; the match to TRBD2 covers 9 bases. The CDR3 is made up of 16 amino acids. Germline trimming cut 3 bases from V and 0 bases from J; bases unmatched to any gene: 3. Germline CDR1 MDHEN, CDR2 SYDVKM. The DNA for the CDR3 is TGTGCCAGCAGTTTGACTAGCGGAAGCTCCTACAATGAGCAGTTCTTC. Amino acids: CASSLTSGSSYNEQFF.

This rearrangement joins TRBV19 to TRBJ1-5; possibly TRBD1 for D (6 bases). Germline loops: CDR1 LNHDA, CDR2 SQIVND (reference sequence). CDR3 size: 15 residues. Trimming took off 5 bases at V and 6 bases at J, with 17 bases between the two ends. This CDR3 reads CASSRRTVFGQPQHF. The CDR3 DNA follows: TGTGCCAGTAGTCGACGGACAGTTTTTGGTCAGCCCCAGCATTTT.

In its sample, this clone was seen many times. The chain's CDR3 is CASSKAQGGEQFF. The CDR3 DNA reads TGTGCCAGCAGCAAAGCGCAAGGTGGTGAGCAGTTCTTC. The chain recombines TRBV21-1 with TRBJ2-1. TRBV21-1 corresponds to a pseudogene. This CDR3 region has 13 residues.

The chain uses TRBV5-1 and TRBJ1-3; D unclear. V lost 0 bases and J lost 0, with 10 bases in between. Germline lookup yields CDR1 SGHRS and CDR2 YFSETQ. The CDR3 is 16 amino acids. CDR3 coding DNA: TGCGCCAGCAGCTTGGTTCAGCCTGCCTCTGGAAACACCATATATTTT. It encodes CASSLVQPASGNTIYF. Looking up the rest from reference TRBV5-1 and TRBJ1-3 gives the full variable domain: KAGVTQTPRYLIKTRGQQVTLSCSPISGHRSVSWYQQTPGQGLQFLFEYFSETQRNKGNFPGRFSGRQFSNSRSEMNVSTLELGDSALYLCASSLVQPASGNTIYFGEGSWLTVV.

The gene calls are TRBV18 and TRBJ2-5; no clear D gene. Germline V gene data show CDR1 as KGHSH and CDR2 as LQKENI. V gave up 2 bases and J gave up 1 base, with 8 bases separating them. The CDR3 covers 14 residues. This CDR3 is CASSPSHSQETQYF. The CDR3 nucleotides read TGTGCCAGCTCACCAAGTCACAGCCAAGAGACCCAGTACTTC.

This sequence joins TRBV5-1 and TRBJ2-7; a weak D match, TRBD1 (6 bases). The CDR3 length is 15 residues. Looked up from germline, CDR1 is SGHRS and CDR2 is YFSETQ. V was cut by 4 bases and J by 5 bases, with 19 bases left in between. The DNA of the CDR3 is TGCGCCAGCAGCCAACCCCTGGGGACATACGACGAGCAGTACTTC. It translates to CASSQPLGTYDEQYF.

The chain carries TRBV10-3 and TRBJ1-3; D is perhaps TRBD1 (6 bases). There are 14 residues in the CDR3. V lost 6 bases and J 4 bases, leaving 13 bases between the germline ends. Germline lookup yields CDR1 ENHRY and CDR2 SYGVKD. The DNA of the CDR3 is TGTGCCATCAGCCCGGGGGCCCTCGGAAACACCATATATTTT. As protein: CAISPGALGNTIYF.